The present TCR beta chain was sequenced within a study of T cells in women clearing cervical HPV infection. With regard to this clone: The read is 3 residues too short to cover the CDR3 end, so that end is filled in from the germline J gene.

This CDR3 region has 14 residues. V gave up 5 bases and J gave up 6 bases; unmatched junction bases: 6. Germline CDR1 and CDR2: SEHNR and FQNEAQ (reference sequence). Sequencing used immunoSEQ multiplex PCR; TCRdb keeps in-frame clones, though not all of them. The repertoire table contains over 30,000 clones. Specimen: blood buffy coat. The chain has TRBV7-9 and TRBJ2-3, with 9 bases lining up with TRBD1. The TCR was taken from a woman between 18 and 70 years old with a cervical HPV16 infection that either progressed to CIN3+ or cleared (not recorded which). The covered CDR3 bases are TGTGCCAGCAGCCTCTACAGGGGGCCCGATACG. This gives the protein CASSLYRGPDT. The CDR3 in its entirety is CASSLYRGPDTQYF. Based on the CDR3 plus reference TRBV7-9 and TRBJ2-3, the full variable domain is DTGVSQNPRHKITKRGQNVTFRCDPISEHNRLYWYRQTLGQGPEFLTYFQNEAQLEKSRLLSDRFSAERPKGSFSTLEIQRTEQGDSAMYLCASSLYRGPDTQYFGPGTRLTVL.